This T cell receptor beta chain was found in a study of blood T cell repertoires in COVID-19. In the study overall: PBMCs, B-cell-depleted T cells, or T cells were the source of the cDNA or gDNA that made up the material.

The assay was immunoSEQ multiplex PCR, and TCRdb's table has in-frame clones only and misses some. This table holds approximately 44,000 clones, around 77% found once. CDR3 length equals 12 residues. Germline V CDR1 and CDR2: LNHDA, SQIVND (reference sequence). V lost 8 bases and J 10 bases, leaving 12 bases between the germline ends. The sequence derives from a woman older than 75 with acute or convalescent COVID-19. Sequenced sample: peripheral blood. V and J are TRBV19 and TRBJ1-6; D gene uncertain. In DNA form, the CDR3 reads TGTGCCAGTCAGGAACAGCGGTCACCCCTCCACTTT. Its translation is CASQEQRSPLHF.